One and the same sample provided the 7 T cell receptor beta chains below, sequenced in a study of early T cells in non-severe SARS-CoV-2 infection. TCRdb itself ran the 5' RACE reads through MiXCR, one entry per CDR3 protein. This sample has tens of thousands of distinct CDR3 sequences, with around a sixth found just once. Sequenced sample: whole blood. The receptors were gathered from an adult who was a healthcare worker with PCR-confirmed SARS-CoV-2 infection or an uninfected control (not recorded which).

This clonotype has more than one count but fewer than ten. CDR3 loop: CASSPVQGIGTDTQYF. The CDR3 region has the DNA TGTGCCAGCAGCCCGGTCCAAGGCATTGGCACAGATACGCAGTATTTT. This chain joins TRBV7-8 and TRBJ2-3; D is undetermined. CDR3 length equals 16 residues. V was clipped by 5 bases and J by 1 base, with 16 bases between them. CDR1 is SGHVS, CDR2 FQNEAQ, per germline.

This clonotype was counted between two and nine times. This rearrangement joins TRBV3-1 to TRBJ1-5; TRBD1 matches 7 bases. J gave up 7 bases and V 4 bases, and 4 bases lay outside the gene matches. CDR3 length: 13 amino acids. Per germline, CDR1 LGHDT and CDR2 YNNKEL (reference sequence). In nucleotides, the CDR3 is TGTGCCAGCAGCCCTGGGACAGCCCAGCCCCAGCATTTT. Protein product: CASSPGTAQPQHF.

The chain couples TRBV29-1 to TRBJ2-1; 7 bases are shared with TRBD1. The germline V gene encodes CDR1 SQVTM and CDR2 ANQGSEA. The CDR3 covers 16 residues. V was pared by 0 bases and J by 2 bases, with 7 bases of the junction left unmatched. In nucleotides, the CDR3 is TGCAGCGTTGAAGATCACGCCGGACAGGCCTACAATGAGCAGTTCTTC. This encodes CSVEDHAGQAYNEQFF.

The chain carries TRBV4-3 and TRBJ2-6; D gene uncertain. Trimming took 3 bases from V and 4 from J, leaving 10 bases between them. CDR1 is LGHNA and CDR2 is YSLEER in the germline V gene. The CDR3 runs to 15 residues. The CDR3 loop reads CASSQDVWGANVLTF. DNA of the CDR3: TGCGCCAGCAGCCAGGACGTATGGGGGGCCAACGTCCTGACTTTC.

The V gene is TRBV7-2, the J gene TRBJ2-1; D not certain. Trimming stripped 5 bases from V and 9 bases from J, with 11 bases between. The length of the CDR3 is 12 residues. Germline-derived CDR1 and CDR2 are SGHTA and FQGNSA. CDR3 DNA: TGTGCCAGCAGCCGAGACCCCGGTGAGCAGTTCTTC. It translates to CASSRDPGEQFF.

This clonotype was detected a few times. The chain carries TRBV5-4 and TRBJ1-4; possible D gene TRBD1, 5 bases. Trimming stripped 0 bases from V and 5 bases from J, with 14 bases between. The CDR3 consists of 16 residues. Germline-derived CDR1 and CDR2 are SGHNT and YYREEE (reference sequence). CDR3 loop: CASSLDRTGRNEKLFF. DNA for the CDR3: TGTGCCAGCAGCTTGGACAGGACGGGGAGAAATGAAAAACTGTTTTTT. Full variable domain (rest looked up from reference TRBV5-4 and TRBJ1-4): ETGVTQSPTHLIKTRGQQVTLRCSSQSGHNTVSWYQQALGQGPQFIFQYYREEENGRGNFPPRFSGLQFPNYSSELNVNALELDDSALYLCASSLDRTGRNEKLFFGSGTQLSVL.

The chain links TRBV4-1 to TRBJ2-4, with unresolved D. Germline CDR1 and CDR2: MGHRA and YSYEKL. The CDR3 extends over 14 amino acids. With 0 bases removed from V and 9 bases from J, the gap between germline ends came to 12 bases. The DNA of the CDR3 is TGCGCCAGCAGCCAAGATGGTACGGCGGCCATTCAGTACTTC. Its protein is CASSQDGTAAIQYF.